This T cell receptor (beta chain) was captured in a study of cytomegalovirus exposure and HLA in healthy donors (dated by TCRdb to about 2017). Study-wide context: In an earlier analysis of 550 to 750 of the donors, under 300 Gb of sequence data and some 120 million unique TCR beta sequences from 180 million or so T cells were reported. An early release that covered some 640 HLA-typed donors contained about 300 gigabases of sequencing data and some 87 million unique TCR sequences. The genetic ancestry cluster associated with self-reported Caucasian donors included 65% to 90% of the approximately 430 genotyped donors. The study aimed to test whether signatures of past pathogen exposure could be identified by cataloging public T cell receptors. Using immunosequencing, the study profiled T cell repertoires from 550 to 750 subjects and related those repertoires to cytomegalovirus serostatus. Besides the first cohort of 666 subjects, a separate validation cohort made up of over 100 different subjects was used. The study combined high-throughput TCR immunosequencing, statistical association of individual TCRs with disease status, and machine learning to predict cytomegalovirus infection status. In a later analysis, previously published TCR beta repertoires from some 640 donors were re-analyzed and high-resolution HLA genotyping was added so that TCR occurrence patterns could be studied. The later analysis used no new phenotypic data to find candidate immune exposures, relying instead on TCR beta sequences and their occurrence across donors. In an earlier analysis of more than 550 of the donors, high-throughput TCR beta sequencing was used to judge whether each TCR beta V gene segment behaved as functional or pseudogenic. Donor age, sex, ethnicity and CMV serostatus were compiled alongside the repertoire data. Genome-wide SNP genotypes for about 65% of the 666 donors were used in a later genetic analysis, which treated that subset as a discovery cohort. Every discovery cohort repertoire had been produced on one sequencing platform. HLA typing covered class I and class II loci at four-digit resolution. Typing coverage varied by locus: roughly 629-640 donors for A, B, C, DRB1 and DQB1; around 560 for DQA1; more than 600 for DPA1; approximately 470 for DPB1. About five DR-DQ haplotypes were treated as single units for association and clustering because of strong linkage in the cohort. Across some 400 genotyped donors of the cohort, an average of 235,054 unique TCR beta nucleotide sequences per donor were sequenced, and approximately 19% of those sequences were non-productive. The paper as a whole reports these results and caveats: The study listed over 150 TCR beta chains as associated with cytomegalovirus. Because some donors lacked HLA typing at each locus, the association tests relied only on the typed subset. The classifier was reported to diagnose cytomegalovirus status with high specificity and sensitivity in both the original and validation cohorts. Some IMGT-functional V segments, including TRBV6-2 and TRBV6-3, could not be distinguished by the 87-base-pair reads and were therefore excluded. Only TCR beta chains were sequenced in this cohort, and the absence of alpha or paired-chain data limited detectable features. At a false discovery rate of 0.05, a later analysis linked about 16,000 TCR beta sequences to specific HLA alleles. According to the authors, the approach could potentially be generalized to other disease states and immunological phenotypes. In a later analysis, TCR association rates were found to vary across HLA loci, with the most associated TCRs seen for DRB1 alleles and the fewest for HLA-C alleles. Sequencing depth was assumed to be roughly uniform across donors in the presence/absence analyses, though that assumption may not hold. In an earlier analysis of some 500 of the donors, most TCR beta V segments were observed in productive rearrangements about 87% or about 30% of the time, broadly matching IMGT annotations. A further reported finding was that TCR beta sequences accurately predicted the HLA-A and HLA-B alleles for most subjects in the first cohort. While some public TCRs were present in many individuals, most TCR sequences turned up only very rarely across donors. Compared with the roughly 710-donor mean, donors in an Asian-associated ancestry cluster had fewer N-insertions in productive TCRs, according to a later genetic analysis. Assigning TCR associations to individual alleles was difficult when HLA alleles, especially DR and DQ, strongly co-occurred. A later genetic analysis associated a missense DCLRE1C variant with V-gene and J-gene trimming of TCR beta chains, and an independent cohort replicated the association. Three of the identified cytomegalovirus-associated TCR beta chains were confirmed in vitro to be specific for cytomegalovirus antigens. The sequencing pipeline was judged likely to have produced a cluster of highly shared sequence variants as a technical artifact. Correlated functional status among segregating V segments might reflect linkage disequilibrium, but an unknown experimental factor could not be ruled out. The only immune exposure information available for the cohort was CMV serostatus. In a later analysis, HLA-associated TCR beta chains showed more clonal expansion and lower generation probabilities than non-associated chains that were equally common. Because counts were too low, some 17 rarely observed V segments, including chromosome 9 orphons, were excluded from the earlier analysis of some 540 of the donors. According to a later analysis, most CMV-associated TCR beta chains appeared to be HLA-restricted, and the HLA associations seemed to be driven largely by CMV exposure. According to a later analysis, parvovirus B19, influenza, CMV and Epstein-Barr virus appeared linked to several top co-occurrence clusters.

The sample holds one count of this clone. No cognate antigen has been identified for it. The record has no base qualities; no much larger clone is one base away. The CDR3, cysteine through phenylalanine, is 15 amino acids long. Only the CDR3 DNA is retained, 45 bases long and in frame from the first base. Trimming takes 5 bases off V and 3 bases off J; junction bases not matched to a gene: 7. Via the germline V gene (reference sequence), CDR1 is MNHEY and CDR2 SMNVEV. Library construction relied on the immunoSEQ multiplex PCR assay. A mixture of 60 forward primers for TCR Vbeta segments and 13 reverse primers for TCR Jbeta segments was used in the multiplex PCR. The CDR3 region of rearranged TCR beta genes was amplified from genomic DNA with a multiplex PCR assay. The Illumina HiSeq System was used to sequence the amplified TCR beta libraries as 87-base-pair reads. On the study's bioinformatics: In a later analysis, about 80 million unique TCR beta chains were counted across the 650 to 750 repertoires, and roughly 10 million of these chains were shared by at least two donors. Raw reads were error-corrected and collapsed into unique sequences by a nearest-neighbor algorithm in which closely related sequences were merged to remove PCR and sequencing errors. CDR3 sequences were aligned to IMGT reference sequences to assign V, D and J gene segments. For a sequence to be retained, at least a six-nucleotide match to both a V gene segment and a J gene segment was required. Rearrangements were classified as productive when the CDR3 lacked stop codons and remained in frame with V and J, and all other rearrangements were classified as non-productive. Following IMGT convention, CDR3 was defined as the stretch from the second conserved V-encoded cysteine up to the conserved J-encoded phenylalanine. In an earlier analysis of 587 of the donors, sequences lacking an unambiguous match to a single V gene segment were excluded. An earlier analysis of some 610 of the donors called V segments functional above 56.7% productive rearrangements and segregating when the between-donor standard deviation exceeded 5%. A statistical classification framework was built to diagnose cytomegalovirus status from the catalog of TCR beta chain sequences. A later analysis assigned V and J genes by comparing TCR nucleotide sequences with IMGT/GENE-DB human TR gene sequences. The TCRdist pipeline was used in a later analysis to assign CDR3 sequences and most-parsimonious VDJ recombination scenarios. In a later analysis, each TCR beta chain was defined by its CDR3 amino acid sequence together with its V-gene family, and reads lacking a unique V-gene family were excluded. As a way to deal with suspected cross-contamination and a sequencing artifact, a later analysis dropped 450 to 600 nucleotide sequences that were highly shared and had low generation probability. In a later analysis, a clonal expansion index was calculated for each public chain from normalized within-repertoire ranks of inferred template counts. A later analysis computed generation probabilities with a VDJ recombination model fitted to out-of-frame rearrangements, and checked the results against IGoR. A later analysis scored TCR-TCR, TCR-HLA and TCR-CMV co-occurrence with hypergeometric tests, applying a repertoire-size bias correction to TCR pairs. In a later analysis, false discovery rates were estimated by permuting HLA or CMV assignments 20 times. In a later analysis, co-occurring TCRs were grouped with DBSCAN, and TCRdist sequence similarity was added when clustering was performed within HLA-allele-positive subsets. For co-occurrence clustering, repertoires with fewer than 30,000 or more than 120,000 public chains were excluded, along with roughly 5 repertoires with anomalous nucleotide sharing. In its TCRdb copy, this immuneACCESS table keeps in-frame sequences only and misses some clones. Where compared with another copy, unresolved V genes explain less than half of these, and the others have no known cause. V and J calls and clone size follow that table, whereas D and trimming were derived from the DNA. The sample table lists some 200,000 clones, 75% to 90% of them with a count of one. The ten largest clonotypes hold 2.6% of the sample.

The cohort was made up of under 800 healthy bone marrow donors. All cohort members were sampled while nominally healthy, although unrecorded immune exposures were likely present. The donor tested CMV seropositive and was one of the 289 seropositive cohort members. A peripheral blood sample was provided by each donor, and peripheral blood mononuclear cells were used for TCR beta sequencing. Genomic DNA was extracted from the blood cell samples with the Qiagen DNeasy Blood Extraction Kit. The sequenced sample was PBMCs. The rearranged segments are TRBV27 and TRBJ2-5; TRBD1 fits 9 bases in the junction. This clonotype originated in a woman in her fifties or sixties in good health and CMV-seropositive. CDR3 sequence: CASSLTGDREETQYF. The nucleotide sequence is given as TGTGCCAGCAGTCTCACAGGGGACAGGGAAGAGACCCAGTACTTC.